Listed here are 25 T cell receptor beta chains from one sample, sequenced in a study of PD-L1 blockade in urothelial cancer. The data were produced by immunoSEQ multiplex PCR, yet TCRdb's version contains in-frame clones alone and is incomplete. Of around 33,000 clones in the sample, roughly 80% were seen once. The time point is: pretreatment peripheral blood. This specimen was PBMCs, taken around atezolizumab (anti-PD-L1) treatment. The receptors derive from a man between 60 and 70 years old with urothelial cancer.

The V and J genes are TRBV19 and TRBJ2-5; 11 bases are shared with TRBD2. The CDR3 is made up of 16 amino acids. Losses at the gene ends were 2 bases for V and 4 bases for J; bases not matched to a gene: 6. Looked up from germline, CDR1 is LNHDA and CDR2 is SQIVND (reference sequence). The CDR3 coding sequence is TGTGCCAGTAGTATACCTGGACTAGCGGGTTCAGAGACCCAGTACTTC. Amino acids: CASSIPGLAGSETQYF.

Only one count was recorded for this clone. The chain uses TRBV27 and TRBJ2-1; a possible D gene is TRBD1 (6 bases). Germline lookup yields CDR1 MNHEY and CDR2 SMNVEV (reference sequence). Trimming took off 11 bases at V and 5 bases at J, with 19 bases between the two ends. The length of the CDR3 is 14 residues. The CDR3 loop is CAHSFIGGNNEQFF. CDR3 coding DNA: TGTGCCCACAGTTTCATAGGGGGAAACAATGAGCAGTTCTTC.

The rearrangement joins TRBV18 to TRBJ2-4; maybe TRBD2 (5 bases). The CDR3 contains 14 residues. The germline V gene encodes CDR1 KGHSH and CDR2 LQKENI. With 0 bases removed from V and 5 bases from J, the gap between germline ends came to 8 bases. CDR3 sequence: CASSPPNGENIQYF. CDR3 DNA: TGTGCCAGCTCACCACCTAACGGGGAAAACATTCAGTACTTC.

The J gene is TRBJ2-1, the V gene TRBV4-2, with TRBD2 identical over 12 bases. Germline V gene sequence: CDR1 LGHNA, CDR2 YNFKEQ. V lost 2 bases and J lost 2; bases outside the gene matches: 1. This CDR3 is built from 16 residues. Here the CDR3 DNA reads TGTGCCAGCAGCCAACGACTAGCGGGGGCCTACAATGAGCAGTTCTTC. This translates into CASSQRLAGAYNEQFF.

This clone was counted once. The V and J genes are TRBV27 and TRBJ1-1, with a weak D call TRBD1 (6 bases). V was cut by 2 bases and J by 2 bases, with 12 bases left in between. The CDR3 covers 15 residues. Germline-derived CDR1 and CDR2 are MNHEY and SMNVEV (reference sequence). The chain's CDR3 is CASSLKEGTNTEAFF. For the CDR3, the DNA is TGTGCCAGCAGTTTAAAAGAGGGGACAAACACTGAAGCTTTCTTT.

The chain uses TRBV19 and TRBJ2-7, with a tentative D call TRBD1 (5 bases). Trimming pared 8 bases from V and 0 bases from J, leaving 11 bases between. The CDR3 has 13 residues. The V gene's germline CDR1 is LNHDA and CDR2 SQIVND (reference sequence). The chain's CDR3 is CASARQGSYEQYF. For the CDR3, the DNA is TGTGCCAGTGCGAGGCAGGGCTCCTACGAGCAGTACTTC.

The rearrangement joins TRBV19 to TRBJ1-2; weak D call: TRBD1 (5 bases). Between the trimmed V and J ends, which lost 3 bases and 5 bases, there was a span of 19 bases. The CDR3 extends over 16 amino acids. Germline CDR1 reads LNHDA; CDR2 reads SQIVND (reference sequence). The CDR3 DNA is TGTGCCAGTAGTATGACAGCCGCCGAATCAACGTATGGCTACACCTTC. Translated: CASSMTAAESTYGYTF.

The chain is built from TRBV7-8 and TRBJ2-7; D ambiguous. The CDR3 sequence is 13 residues long. Trimming took off 5 bases at V and 5 bases at J, with 13 bases between the two ends. Germline assignment: CDR1 SGHVS and CDR2 FQNEAQ. The CDR3 region is CASSRASGDEQYF. Written as DNA, the CDR3 is TGTGCCAGCAGCCGAGCGAGTGGCGACGAGCAGTACTTC.

This clone was counted only a few times. The genes are TRBV19 and TRBJ1-6; D may be TRBD1 (5 bases). There are 15 residues in the CDR3. CDR1 and CDR2 (germline): LNHDA, SQIVND (reference sequence). Deletions cut 8 bases from V and 7 bases from J, with 18 bases between. The CDR3 DNA reads as TGTGCCAGTTGCCAGGACGGGGCGGGAAATTCACCCCTCCACTTT. As protein: CASCQDGAGNSPLHF.

This clone showed up just once. This chain uses TRBV30 with TRBJ2-7; unclear D gene. Germline-derived CDR1 and CDR2 are GTSNPN and SVGIG (reference sequence). The CDR3 is made up of 14 amino acids. V shed 2 bases and J shed 5 bases, with 16 bases lying between them. This chain's CDR3 is CAWSLTVSSDEQYF. The CDR3 bases are TGTGCCTGGAGTTTAACGGTTAGTTCGGACGAGCAGTACTTC.

The chain carries TRBV19 and TRBJ2-7, with TRBD2 as a possible D gene (7 bases). Germline V lookup: CDR1 LNHDA, CDR2 SQIVND (reference sequence). CDR3 length: 10 residues. The CDR3 region is CCSRGHEQYF. The CDR3 DNA reads as TGTTGCTCGCGGGGGCACGAGCAGTACTTC.

This clone was seen only once. V usage is TRBV27 and J usage is TRBJ2-7, with 9 positions matching TRBD2. The germline gives CDR1 MNHEY, CDR2 SMNVEV (reference sequence). Trimming cost V 5 bases and J 0 bases; bases outside gene matches: 8. The CDR3 runs to 16 residues. For the CDR3, the DNA is TGTGCCAGCAGTAAACAACCGGGACTAGCCTCCTACGAGCAGTACTTC. Translating gives CASSKQPGLASYEQYF.

This rearrangement joins TRBV7-3 to TRBJ2-4, with a weak D call TRBD2 (5 bases). The CDR3 length is 16 residues. With 2 bases removed from V and 0 bases from J, the gap between germline ends came to 11 bases. The V gene's germline CDR1 is SGHTA and CDR2 FQGTGA. The CDR3 bases are TGTGCCAGCAGCTTAGAGTCCGCGGGAGCCAAAAACATTCAGTACTTC. Amino acids: CASSLESAGAKNIQYF.

The gene calls are TRBV4-1 and TRBJ1-6; perhaps TRBD1 as D (5 bases). The V gene lost 1 base and the J gene lost 12 bases, with 13 bases spanning the gap. Germline values: CDR1 MGHRA, CDR2 YSYEKL. The CDR3 sequence is 14 residues long. The CDR3 DNA follows: TGCGCCAGCAGCCAAGTCCCGCAGGGTGGACCCCTCCACTTT. It yields the protein CASSQVPQGGPLHF.

The CDR3: CASSTGAAYEQYF. The CDR3 DNA follows: TGTGCCAGCAGTACAGGGGCGGCCTACGAGCAGTACTTC. The chain combines TRBV2 with TRBJ2-7, with TRBD1 identical over 7 bases. The CDR3 runs 13 residues. CDR1 SNHLY and CDR2 FYNNEI come from the germline V gene. The trim removed 5 bases at V and 2 bases at J, leaving 3 bases unmatched.

This chain uses TRBV6-1 with TRBJ2-5; maybe TRBD2 (6 bases). Germline loops: CDR1 MNHNS, CDR2 SASEGT. This CDR3 comprises 14 residues. The ends were cut back, 0 bases at V and 3 bases at J, with 8 bases in the middle. CDR3 sequence (DNA): TGTGCCAGCAGTGAAGCTGGAGGGAAAGAGACCCAGTACTTC. Its translation is CASSEAGGKETQYF.

The chain uses TRBV7-8 and TRBJ2-7; TRBD1 might be the D (6 bases). Germline lookup yields CDR1 SGHVS and CDR2 FQNEAQ. With 1 base removed from V and 5 bases from J, the gap between germline ends came to 9 bases. The CDR3 runs 13 residues. This chain's CDR3 is CASSLEQGHEQYF. In nucleotides, the CDR3 is TGTGCCAGCAGCTTAGAACAGGGCCACGAGCAGTACTTC.

As concerns this clone: Within the sample, other DNA sequences also encode this same CDR3. The V call is TRBV7-2, the J call TRBJ2-3; no firm D call. Trimming took off 1 base at V and 2 bases at J, with 7 bases between the two ends. The CDR3 has 14 residues. Germline V gives CDR1 SGHTA, CDR2 FQGNSA. CDR3 sequence (DNA): TGTGCCAGCAGCTTAGTGAGATCCACAGATACGCAGTATTTT. Amino acid sequence: CASSLVRSTDTQYF.

The V call is TRBV5-1, the J call TRBJ2-2; TRBD1 might be the D (6 bases). The CDR3 sequence is 14 residues long. Per germline, CDR1 SGHRS and CDR2 YFSETQ. V dropped 2 bases and J dropped 5 bases, with 10 bases sitting between them. The CDR3 sequence is CASSLSTGTGELFF. The DNA for the CDR3 is TGCGCCAGCAGCTTAAGCACAGGGACCGGGGAGCTGTTTTTT. Together with reference TRBV5-1 and TRBJ2-2, the CDR3 gives the full variable domain: KAGVTQTPRYLIKTRGQQVTLSCSPISGHRSVSWYQQTPGQGLQFLFEYFSETQRNKGNFPGRFSGRQFSNSRSEMNVSTLELGDSALYLCASSLSTGTGELFFGEGSRLTVL.

The rearrangement links TRBV4-2 to TRBJ2-3, with D possibly TRBD2 on 6 matching bases. The CDR3 length is 15 residues. Trimming stripped 4 bases from V and 1 base from J, with 12 bases between. Per the germline V gene, CDR1 is LGHNA and CDR2 is YNFKEQ. The DNA for the CDR3 is TGTGCCAGCAGCCCGACTAGTTTGGGCACAGATACGCAGTATTTT. Translating gives CASSPTSLGTDTQYF.

This rearrangement joins TRBV5-1 to TRBJ2-7; 8 nucleotides align to TRBD1. Germline-derived CDR1 and CDR2 are SGHRS and YFSETQ. Trimming took 4 bases from V and 7 from J; bases not matched to a gene: 13. This CDR3 has 15 amino acids. The DNA of the CDR3 is TGCGCCAGCAGCCAGGGTGGGCAGGGGGCGAAAGAGCAGTACTTC. It is translated as CASSQGGQGAKEQYF.

V and J are TRBV28 and TRBJ2-3; maybe TRBD1 (5 bases). The V end lost 3 bases, the J end lost 4 bases, and 11 bases lay between the germline ends. The CDR3 consists of 14 residues. Germline V CDR1 and CDR2: MDHEN, SYDVKM. DNA for the CDR3: TGTGCCAGCAGTTTGGCAGGGTTCTCAGATACGCAGTATTTT. It encodes CASSLAGFSDTQYF. The full variable domain, with the rest looked up from reference TRBV28 and TRBJ2-3, is DVKVTQSSRYLVKRTGEKVFLECVQDMDHENMFWYRQDPGLGLRLIYFSYDVKMKEKGDIPEGYSVSREKKERFSLILESASTNQTSMYLCASSLAGFSDTQYFGPGTRLTVL.

V is TRBV9 and J is TRBJ2-1; 8 positions agree with TRBD2. Germline CDR1 reads SGDLS; CDR2 reads YYNGEE. V lost 4 bases, J lost 0 bases, and 3 bases stayed unmatched. The length of the CDR3 is 15 residues. This CDR3 reads CASSRGGSSYNEQFF. The CDR3 coding sequence is TGTGCCAGCAGCCGGGGGGGGAGCTCCTACAATGAGCAGTTCTTC.

The chain recombines TRBV6-6 with TRBJ2-2; 9 nucleotides match TRBD2. The germline CDR1 and CDR2 sequences are MNHNY and SVGAGI (reference sequence). This CDR3 is built from 14 residues. J gave up 6 bases and V 7 bases, and 6 bases lay outside the gene matches. The CDR3 region has the DNA TGTGCCAGCAAAACAGCGGGGGGCGCCGGGGAGCTGTTTTTT. This codes for CASKTAGGAGELFF.

The chain couples TRBV7-9 to TRBJ2-1; TRBD1 is a possible D gene (5 bases). The V gene lost 1 base and the J gene lost 4 bases, with 8 bases spanning the gap. This CDR3 is built from 14 residues. The germline V gene encodes CDR1 SEHNR and CDR2 FQNEAQ (reference sequence). This CDR3 reads CASSLDRRYNEQFF. CDR3 DNA sequence: TGTGCCAGCAGCTTAGACAGGAGATACAATGAGCAGTTCTTC.